This T cell receptor beta chain was sequenced during a study of T-cell memory formation after mild COVID-19. Study-level background: Each donor largely had its own TCR clusters.

Germline assignment: CDR1 LNHDA and CDR2 SQIVND (reference sequence). This CDR3 has 12 residues. V lost 4 bases, J lost 0 bases, and 3 bases lay in between. This clonotype has only a few counts. The antigen is undetermined. One entry per CDR3 protein results from TCRdb running MiXCR on the 5' RACE reads. This table holds hundreds of thousands of distinct CDR3 sequences, about a fifth found once. Notes on the study in general: Clones that got smaller from day 15 to 85 had even CD4/CD8, while clones growing later tipped toward CD4+. Cross-reactive memory apparently joined, as some responding clones appeared in pre-infection memory. Contracting CD4+ clones were located mainly in CM and EM, and CD8+ clones in EMRA.

The source of this sequence is an adult woman who had mild COVID-19 (a few samples of this study predate the infection). Cell type and time point are not known. The chain carries TRBV19 and TRBJ1-1; D not resolved. The sequencing input was PBMCs or a T cell subset sorted from them (not recorded which). The CDR3 DNA sequence: TGTGCCAGTAGTAAGGTGAACACTGAAGCTTTCTTT. Translation: CASSKVNTEAFF.